This T cell receptor beta chain was sequenced during a study of shared clonotypes between healthy human individuals. TCRdb's table, derived via immunoSEQ multiplex PCR, lists solely in-frame clones and lacks some. Of roughly 510,000 clones detected, almost 80% appear once; the ten largest clones hold around an eighth. V was pared by 2 bases and J by 3 bases, with 11 bases between. The CDR3 extends over 14 amino acids. Germline CDR1 and CDR2: SGHNT and YYREEE (reference sequence). The chain is built from TRBV5-4 and TRBJ2-5; TRBD1 might be the D (6 bases). Material: PBMCs. The source of this sequence is a woman between 35 and 50 years old in good health. Some clones in this sample may be carry-over from other donors' samples. This CDR3 reads CASSLNTGKETQYF. The CDR3 DNA reads as TGTGCCAGCAGCTTAAATACAGGGAAAGAGACCCAGTACTTC.